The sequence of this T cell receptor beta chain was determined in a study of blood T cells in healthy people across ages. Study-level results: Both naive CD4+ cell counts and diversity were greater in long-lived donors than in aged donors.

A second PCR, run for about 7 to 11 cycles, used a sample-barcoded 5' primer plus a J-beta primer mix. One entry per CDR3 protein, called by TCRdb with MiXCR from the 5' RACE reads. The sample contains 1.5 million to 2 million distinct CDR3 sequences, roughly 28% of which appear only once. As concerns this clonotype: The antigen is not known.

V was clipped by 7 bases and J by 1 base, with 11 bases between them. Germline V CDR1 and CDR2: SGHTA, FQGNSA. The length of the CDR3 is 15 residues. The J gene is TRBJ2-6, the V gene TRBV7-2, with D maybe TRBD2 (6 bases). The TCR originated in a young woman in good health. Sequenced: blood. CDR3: CASTEGGSGANVLTF. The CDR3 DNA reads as TGTGCCAGCACCGAAGGAGGGTCTGGGGCCAACGTCCTGACTTTC.